The clone carrying this T cell receptor beta chain showed up just a few times. This record belongs to a study of cytomegalovirus exposure and HLA in healthy donors. A multiplex PCR was run with 60 Vbeta primers and 13 Jbeta primers. The assay was immunoSEQ multiplex PCR, and TCRdb's table has in-frame clones only and misses some. This table holds approximately 110,000 clones, approximately 14% found once. The CDR3 contains 14 residues. Per germline, CDR1 SGHVS and CDR2 FQNEAQ. The J segment lost 7 bases and the V segment lost 1 base, leaving 6 bases of the junction unmatched. This TCR was recovered from a female donor in good health and CMV-seronegative. The sequenced material came from PBMCs. The V gene is TRBV7-8, the J gene TRBJ1-2; 7 bases fit TRBD1. Here the CDR3 DNA reads TGTGCCAGCAGCTTAGGACAGGGTCTTAGTGGCTACACCTTC. Protein: CASSLGQGLSGYTF.